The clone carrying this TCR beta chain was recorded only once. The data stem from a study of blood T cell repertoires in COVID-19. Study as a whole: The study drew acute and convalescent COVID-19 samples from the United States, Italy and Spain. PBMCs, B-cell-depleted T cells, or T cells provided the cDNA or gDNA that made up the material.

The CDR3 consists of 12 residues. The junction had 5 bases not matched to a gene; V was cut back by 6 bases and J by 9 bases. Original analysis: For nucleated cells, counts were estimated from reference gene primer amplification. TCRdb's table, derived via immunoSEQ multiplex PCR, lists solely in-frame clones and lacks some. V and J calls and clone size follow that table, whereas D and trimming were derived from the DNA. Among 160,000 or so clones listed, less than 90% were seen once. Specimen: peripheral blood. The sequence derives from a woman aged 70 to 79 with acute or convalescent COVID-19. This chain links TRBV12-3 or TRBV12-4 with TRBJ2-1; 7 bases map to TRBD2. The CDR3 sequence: CASSPGGGEQFF. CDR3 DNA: TGTGCCAGCAGCCCTGGGGGGGGTGAGCAGTTCTTC.